The rows below give T cell receptor beta chains drawn from one sample of a study of cytomegalovirus exposure and HLA in healthy donors. Here immunoSEQ multiplex PCR was the method, and the copy in TCRdb shows in-frame clones only, minus some. Of around 140,000 clones in the sample, more than 75% were seen once. The sequenced sample was PBMCs. The receptors here all came from a female donor in good health and CMV-seronegative. The CDR3 runs from the conserved cysteine through the conserved F or W. The D gene is left open where the match is weak. The size field is filled for only some rows; it gives once, few, many or a size class.

TRBJ2-7 TRBV6-5 - TRBD2 TGTGCCTCCGAGCCAAGCGGGAAAGGCGAGCAGTACTTC CASEPSGKGEQYF
TRBJ2-5 TRBV9 - - TGTGCCAGCTCCGAGGACCAAGAGACCCAGTACTTC CASSEDQETQYF
TRBJ2-5 TRBV4-3 - - TGCGCCAGCAGCCAAGAGTTTAGCACTGGGACCCAGTACTTC CASSQEFSTGTQYF
TRBJ1-3 TRBV6-5 - TRBD1 TGTGCCAGCAACGACAGGGGACTGGGTGGAAACACCATATATTTT CASNDRGLGGNTIYF
TRBJ1-4 TRBV7-9 few - TGTGCCAGCAGCACATTTGCAACTAATGAAAAACTGTTTTTT CASSTFATNEKLFF
TRBJ2-1 TRBV6-5 few TRBD2 TGTGCCAGCAGAGACGCGGGAGGGTATAGTGAGCAGTTCTTC CASRDAGGYSEQFF
TRBJ2-7 TRBV14 - TRBD2 TGTGCCAGCAGTCGGCCGGGAGGGAGGTTCGACGAGCAGTACTTC CASSRPGGRFDEQYF
TRBJ1-5 TRBV6-6 - TRBD1 TGTGCCAGCAGTTACGACAGGGGTGGCCAGCCCCAGCATTTT CASSYDRGGQPQHF
TRBJ2-5 TRBV9 - TRBD2 TGTGCCAGCAGCGTGGCTAGCGGGAGCCAAGAGACCCAGTACTTC CASSVASGSQETQYF
TRBJ2-7 TRBV27 - TRBD2 TGTGCCAGCAGTTCTCGAGCGGGAGGGGGCGAGCAGTACTTC CASSSRAGGGEQYF
TRBJ2-1 TRBV29-1 - - TGCAGCGTTGGGGGTAGCGGTTACAATGAGCAGTTCTTC CSVGGSGYNEQFF
TRBJ2-7 TRBV7-2 - TRBD1 TGTGCCAGCAGCTTGGACAGGTGGTCCTACGAGCAGTACTTC CASSLDRWSYEQYF
TRBJ2-7 TRBV20-1 - - TGCAGTGGGCAGGGTAACTACGAGCAGTACTTC CSGQGNYEQYF
TRBJ1-2 TRBV28 once TRBD1 TGTGCCAGCACCTGGACAGGGACGGGTGGCTACACCTTC CASTWTGTGGYTF
TRBJ2-5 TRBV2 once - TGTGCCAGCAGCGCGGGACTTCAAGAGACCCAGTACTTC CASSAGLQETQYF
TRBJ2-1 TRBV7-2 - - TGTGCCAGCAGCGCCCAGGTTGGATCCTACAATGAGCAGTTCTTC CASSAQVGSYNEQFF
TRBJ2-2 TRBV5-1 - TRBD2 TGCGCCAGCAGCTTGATGTCGGGAGGCACCGGGGAGCTGTTTTTT CASSLMSGGTGELFF
TRBJ2-7 TRBV9 - - TGTGCCAGCAGCCCCTATTCCGATCTAGTCTCCTACGAGCAGTACTTC CASSPYSDLVSYEQYF
TRBJ2-3 TRBV11-2 - - TGTGCCAGCAGCTTAAATAGGGAGGGGGTGGCAGATACGCAGTATTTT CASSLNREGVADTQYF
TRBJ1-2 TRBV19 - - TGTGCCAGTAGTGGTCTCGGGGTTGTTTCAGCTAACTATGGCTACACCTTC CASSGLGVVSANYGYTF
TRBJ1-5 TRBV6-1 - - TGTGCCAGCAGTGAAGCACGCTTAGGCAGGGCGAATCAGCCCCAGCATTTT CASSEARLGRANQPQHF
TRBJ1-2 TRBV5-1 few TRBD1 TGCGCCAGCAGCCTCTTGACAGGGCAAGGCTACACCTTC CASSLLTGQGYTF
TRBJ2-1 TRBV15 - TRBD1 TGTGCCACCAGCAGATCCCCTTGGATGGGACAGGGTTACAATGAGCAGTTCTTC CATSRSPWMGQGYNEQFF
TRBJ2-1 TRBV6-1 - TRBD2 TGTGCCTCCCAGCGGAGCGGGAGCTATGAGCAGTTCTTC CASQRSGSYEQFF